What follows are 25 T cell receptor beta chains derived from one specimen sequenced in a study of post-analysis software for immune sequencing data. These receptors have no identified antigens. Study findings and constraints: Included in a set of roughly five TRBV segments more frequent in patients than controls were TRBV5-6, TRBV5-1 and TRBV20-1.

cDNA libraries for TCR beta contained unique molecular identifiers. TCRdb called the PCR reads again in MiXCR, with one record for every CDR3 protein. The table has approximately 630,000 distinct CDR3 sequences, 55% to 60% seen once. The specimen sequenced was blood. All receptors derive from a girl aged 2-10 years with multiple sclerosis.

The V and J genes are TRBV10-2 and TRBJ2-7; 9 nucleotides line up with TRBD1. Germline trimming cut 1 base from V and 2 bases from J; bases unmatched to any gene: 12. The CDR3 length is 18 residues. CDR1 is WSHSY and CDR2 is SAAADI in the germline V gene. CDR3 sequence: CASSEWTGTGTSPYEQYF. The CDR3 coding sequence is TGCGCCAGCAGTGAGTGGACCGGGACAGGGACTTCCCCCTACGAGCAGTACTTC.

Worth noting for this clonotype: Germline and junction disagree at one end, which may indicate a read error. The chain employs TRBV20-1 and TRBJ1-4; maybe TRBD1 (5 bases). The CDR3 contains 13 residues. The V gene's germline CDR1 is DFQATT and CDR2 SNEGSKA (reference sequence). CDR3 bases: TGCAGTGCTAGGGGGCACGCTAATGAAAAACGGTTTTTT. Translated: CSARGHANEKRFF.

The CDR3 bases are TGTGCCAGCAGCTTGGAAGGGCGACTCTCCTACGAGCAGTACTTC. It specifies CASSLEGRLSYEQYF. The chain is built from TRBV5-5 and TRBJ2-7; no definite D call. Trimming took 0 bases from V and 0 from J, leaving 10 bases between them. Germline V gene data show CDR1 as SGHKS and CDR2 as YYEKEE (reference sequence). This CDR3 has 15 residues.

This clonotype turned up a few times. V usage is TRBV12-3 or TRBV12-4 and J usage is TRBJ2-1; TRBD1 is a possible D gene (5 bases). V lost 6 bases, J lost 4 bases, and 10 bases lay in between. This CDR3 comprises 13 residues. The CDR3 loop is CASRTQEYNEQFF. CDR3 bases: TGTGCCAGCAGGACACAGGAGTACAATGAGCAGTTCTTC.

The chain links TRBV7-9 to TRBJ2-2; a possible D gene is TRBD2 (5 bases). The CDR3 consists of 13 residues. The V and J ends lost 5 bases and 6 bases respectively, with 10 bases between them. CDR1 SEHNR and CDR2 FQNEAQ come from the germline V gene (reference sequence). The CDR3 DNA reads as TGTGCCAGCAGCCCACTAGTTCCCGGGGAGCTGTTTTTT. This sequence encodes CASSPLVPGELFF.

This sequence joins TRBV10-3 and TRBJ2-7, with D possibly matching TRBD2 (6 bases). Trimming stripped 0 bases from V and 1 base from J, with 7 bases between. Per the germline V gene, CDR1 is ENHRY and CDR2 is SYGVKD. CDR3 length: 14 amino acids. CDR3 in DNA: TGTGCCATCAGTGAGTCTGCGGGATCCTACGAGCAGTACTTC. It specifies CAISESAGSYEQYF.

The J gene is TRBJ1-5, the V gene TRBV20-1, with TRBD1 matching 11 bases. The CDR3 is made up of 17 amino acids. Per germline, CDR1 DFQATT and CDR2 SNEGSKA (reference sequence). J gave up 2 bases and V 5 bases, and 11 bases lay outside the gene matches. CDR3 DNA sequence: TGCAGTGCTTTATCGGACAGGGGGCAGTGGGGCAATCAGCCCCAGCATTTT. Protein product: CSALSDRGQWGNQPQHF.

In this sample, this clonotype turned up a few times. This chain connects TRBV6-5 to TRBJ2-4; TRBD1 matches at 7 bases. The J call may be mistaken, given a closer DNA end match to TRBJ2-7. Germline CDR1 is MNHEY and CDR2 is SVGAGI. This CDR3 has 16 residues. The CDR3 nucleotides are TGTGCCAGCAGTAATCTACACAGGGGACCAACCTACGAGCAGTACTTC. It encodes CASSNLHRGPTYEQYF.

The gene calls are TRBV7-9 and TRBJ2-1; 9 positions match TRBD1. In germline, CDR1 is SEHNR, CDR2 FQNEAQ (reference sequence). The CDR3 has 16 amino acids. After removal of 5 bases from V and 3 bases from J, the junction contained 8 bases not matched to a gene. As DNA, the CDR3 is TGTGCCAGCAGCCCGACAGGGGGTCATTTCTACAATGAGCAGTTCTTC. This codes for CASSPTGGHFYNEQFF. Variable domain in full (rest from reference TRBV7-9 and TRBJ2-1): DTGVSQNPRHKITKRGQNVTFRCDPISEHNRLYWYRQTLGQGPEFLTYFQNEAQLEKSRLLSDRFSAERPKGSFSTLEIQRTEQGDSAMYLCASSPTGGHFYNEQFFGPGTRLTVL.

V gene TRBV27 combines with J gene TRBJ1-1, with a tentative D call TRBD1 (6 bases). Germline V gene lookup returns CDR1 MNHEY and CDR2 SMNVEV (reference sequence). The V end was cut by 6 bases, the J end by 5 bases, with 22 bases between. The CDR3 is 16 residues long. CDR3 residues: CASSPLTRRRGTEAFF. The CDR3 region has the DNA TGTGCCAGCAGCCCCTTAACCCGACGGAGGGGGACTGAAGCTTTCTTT.

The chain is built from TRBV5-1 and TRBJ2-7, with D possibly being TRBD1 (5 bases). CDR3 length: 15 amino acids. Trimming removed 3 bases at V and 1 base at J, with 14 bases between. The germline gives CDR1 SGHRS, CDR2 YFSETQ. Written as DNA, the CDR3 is TGCGCCAGCAGCTCGGGCGGACAAACATCCTACGAGCAGTACTTC. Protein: CASSSGGQTSYEQYF.

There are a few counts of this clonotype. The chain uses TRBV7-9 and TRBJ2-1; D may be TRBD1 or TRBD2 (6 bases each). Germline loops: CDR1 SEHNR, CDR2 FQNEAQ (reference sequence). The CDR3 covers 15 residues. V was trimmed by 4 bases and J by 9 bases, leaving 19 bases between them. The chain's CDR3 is CASSSGKGGFGEQFF. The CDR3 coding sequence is TGTGCCAGCAGCTCCGGAAAGGGGGGATTTGGTGAGCAGTTCTTC.

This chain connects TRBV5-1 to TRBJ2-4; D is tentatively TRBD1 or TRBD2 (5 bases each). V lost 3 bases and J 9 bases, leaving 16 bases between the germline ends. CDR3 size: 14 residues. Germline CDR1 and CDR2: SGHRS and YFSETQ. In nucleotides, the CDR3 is TGCGCCAGCAGCTGGGACGGGGAGCATGGCATTCAGTACTTC. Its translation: CASSWDGEHGIQYF. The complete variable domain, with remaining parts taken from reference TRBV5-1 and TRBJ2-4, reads KAGVTQTPRYLIKTRGQQVTLSCSPISGHRSVSWYQQTPGQGLQFLFEYFSETQRNKGNFPGRFSGRQFSNSRSEMNVSTLELGDSALYLCASSWDGEHGIQYFGAGTRLSVL.

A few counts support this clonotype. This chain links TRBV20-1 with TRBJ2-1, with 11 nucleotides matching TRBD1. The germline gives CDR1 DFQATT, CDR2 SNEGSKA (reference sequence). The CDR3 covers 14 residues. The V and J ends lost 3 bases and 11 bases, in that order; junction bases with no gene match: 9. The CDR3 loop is CSARGDRGVLKQFF. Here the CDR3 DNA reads TGCAGTGCTAGGGGGGACAGGGGGGTGTTGAAGCAGTTCTTC.

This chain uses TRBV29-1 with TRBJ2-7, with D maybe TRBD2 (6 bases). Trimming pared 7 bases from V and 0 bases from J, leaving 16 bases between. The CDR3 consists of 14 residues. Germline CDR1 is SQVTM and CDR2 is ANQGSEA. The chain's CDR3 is CSAVKAGGSYEQYF. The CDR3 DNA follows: TGCAGCGCCGTCAAAGCGGGTGGCTCCTACGAGCAGTACTTC.

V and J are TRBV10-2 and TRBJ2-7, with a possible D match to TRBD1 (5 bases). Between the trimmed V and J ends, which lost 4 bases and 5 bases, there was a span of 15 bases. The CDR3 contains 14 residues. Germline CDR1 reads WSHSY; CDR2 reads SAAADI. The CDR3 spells CASSATAASDEQYF. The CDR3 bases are TGCGCCAGCAGTGCGACAGCCGCTTCGGACGAGCAGTACTTC.

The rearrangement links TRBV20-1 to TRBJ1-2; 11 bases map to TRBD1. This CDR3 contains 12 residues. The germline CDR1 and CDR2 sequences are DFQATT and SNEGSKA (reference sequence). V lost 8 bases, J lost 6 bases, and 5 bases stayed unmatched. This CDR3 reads CSPGQGVDGYTF. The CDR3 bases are TGCAGTCCGGGACAGGGGGTTGATGGCTACACCTTC.

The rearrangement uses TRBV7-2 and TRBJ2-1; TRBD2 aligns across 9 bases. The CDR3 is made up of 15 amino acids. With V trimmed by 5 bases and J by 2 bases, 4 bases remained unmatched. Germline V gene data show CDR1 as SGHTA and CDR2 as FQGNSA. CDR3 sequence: CASSASGGTYNEQFF. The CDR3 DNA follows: TGTGCCAGCAGCGCCAGCGGGGGGACCTACAATGAGCAGTTCTTC.

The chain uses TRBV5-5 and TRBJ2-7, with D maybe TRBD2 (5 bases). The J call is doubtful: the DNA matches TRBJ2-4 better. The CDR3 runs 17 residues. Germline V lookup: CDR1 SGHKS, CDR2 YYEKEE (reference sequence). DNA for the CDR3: TGTGCCAGCAGCTTTCGGTTCCGGGGTAAAGCGGAAAACATTCAGTACTTC. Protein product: CASSFRFRGKAENIQYF.

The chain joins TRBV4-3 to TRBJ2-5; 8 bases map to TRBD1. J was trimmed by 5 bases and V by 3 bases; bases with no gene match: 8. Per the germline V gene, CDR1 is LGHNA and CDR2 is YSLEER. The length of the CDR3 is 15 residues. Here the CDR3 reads CASSQILRGRETQYF. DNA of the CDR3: TGCGCCAGCAGCCAGATACTCAGGGGGCGGGAGACCCAGTACTTC.

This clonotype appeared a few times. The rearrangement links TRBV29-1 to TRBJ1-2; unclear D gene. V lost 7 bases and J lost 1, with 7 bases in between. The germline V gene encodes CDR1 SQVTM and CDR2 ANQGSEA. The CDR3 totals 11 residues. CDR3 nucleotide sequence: TGCAGCGCCCGAATTAACTATGGCTACACCTTC. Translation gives CSARINYGYTF. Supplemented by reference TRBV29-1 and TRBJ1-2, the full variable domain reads SAVISQKPSRDICQRGTSLTIQCQVDSQVTMMFWYRQQPGQSLTLIATANQGSEATYESGFVIDKFPISRPNLTFSTLTVSNMSPEDSSIYLCSARINYGYTFGSGTRLTVV.

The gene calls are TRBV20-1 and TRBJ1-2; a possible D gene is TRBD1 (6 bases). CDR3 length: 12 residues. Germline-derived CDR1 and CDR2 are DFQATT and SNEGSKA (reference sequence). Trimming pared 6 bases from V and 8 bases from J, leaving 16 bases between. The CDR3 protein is CSAPGAGGGYTF. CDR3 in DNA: TGCAGTGCCCCGGGGGCCGGGGGCGGCTACACCTTC.

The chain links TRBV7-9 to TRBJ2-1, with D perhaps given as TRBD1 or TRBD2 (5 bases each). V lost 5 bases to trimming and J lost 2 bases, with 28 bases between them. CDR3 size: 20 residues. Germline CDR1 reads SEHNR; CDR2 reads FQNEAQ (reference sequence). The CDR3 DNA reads TGTGCCAGCAGCCCGAGTCTACCAGGGACGGACCAGGGTGCCTACAATGAGCAGTTCTTC. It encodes CASSPSLPGTDQGAYNEQFF.

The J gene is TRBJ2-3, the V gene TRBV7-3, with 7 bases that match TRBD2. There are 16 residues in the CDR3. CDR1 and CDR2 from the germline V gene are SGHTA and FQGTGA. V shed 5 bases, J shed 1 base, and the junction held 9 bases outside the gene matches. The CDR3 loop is CASSPWGGRGTDTQYF. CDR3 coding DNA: TGTGCCAGCAGCCCCTGGGGCGGGAGAGGCACAGATACGCAGTATTTT. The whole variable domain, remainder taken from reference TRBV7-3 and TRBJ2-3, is GAGVSQTPSNKVTEKGKYVELRCDPISGHTALYWYRQSLGQGPEFLIYFQGTGAADDSGLPNDRFFAVRPEGSVSTLKIQRTERGDSAVYLCASSPWGGRGTDTQYFGPGTRLTVL.

CDR3 DNA sequence: TGCAGCGTTGGAACTGGACAGGGGATCTACAATGAGCAGTTCTTC. It specifies CSVGTGQGIYNEQFF. The rearrangement links TRBV29-1 to TRBJ2-1; the match to TRBD1 covers 9 bases. Trimming took 4 bases from V and 3 from J; bases not matched to a gene: 7. The CDR3 extends over 15 amino acids. CDR1 and CDR2 (germline): SQVTM, ANQGSEA.